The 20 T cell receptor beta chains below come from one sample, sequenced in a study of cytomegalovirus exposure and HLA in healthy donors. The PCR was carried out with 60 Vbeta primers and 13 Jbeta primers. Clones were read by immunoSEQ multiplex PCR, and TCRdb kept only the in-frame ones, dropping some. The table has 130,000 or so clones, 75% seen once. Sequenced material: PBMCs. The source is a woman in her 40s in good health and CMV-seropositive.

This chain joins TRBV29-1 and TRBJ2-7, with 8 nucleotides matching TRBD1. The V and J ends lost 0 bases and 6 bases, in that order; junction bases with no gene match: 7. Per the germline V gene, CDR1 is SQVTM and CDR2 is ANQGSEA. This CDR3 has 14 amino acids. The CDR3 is CSVEESGGSGEQYF. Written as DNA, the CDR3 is TGCAGCGTTGAAGAGTCAGGGGGCTCCGGCGAGCAGTACTTC.

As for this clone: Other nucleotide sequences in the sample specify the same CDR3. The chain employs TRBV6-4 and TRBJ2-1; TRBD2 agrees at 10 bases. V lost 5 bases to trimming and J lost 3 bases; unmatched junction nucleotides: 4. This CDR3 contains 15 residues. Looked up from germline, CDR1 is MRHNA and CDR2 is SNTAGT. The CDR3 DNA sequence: TGTGCCAGCAGTTTAGAGCGGGGGGGCTACAATGAGCAGTTCTTC. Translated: CASSLERGGYNEQFF.

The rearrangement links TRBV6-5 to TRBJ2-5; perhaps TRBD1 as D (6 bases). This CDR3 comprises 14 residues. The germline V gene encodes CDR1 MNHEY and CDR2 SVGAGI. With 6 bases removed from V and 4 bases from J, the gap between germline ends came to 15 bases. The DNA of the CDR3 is TGTGCCAGCAGGGCCCGTGGGGGCGGAGAGACCCAGTACTTC. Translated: CASRARGGGETQYF.

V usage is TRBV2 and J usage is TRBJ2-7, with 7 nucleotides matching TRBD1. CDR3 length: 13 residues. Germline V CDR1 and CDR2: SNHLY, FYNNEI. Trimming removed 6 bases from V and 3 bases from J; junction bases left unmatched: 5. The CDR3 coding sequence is TGTGCCAGCAGGAAGGGGGCTGGCTACGAGCAGTACTTC. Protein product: CASRKGAGYEQYF. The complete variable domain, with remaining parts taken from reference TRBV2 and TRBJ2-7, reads EPEVTQTPSHQVTQMGQEVILRCVPISNHLYFYWYRQILGQKVEFLVSFYNNEISEKSEIFDDQFSVERPDGSNFTLKIRSTKLEDSAMYFCASRKGAGYEQYFGPGTRLTVT.

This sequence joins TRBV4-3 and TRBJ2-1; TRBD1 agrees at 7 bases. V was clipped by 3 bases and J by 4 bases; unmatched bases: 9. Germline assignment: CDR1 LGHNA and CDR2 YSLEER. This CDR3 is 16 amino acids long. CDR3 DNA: TGCGCCAGCAGCCACGACCGGGACAGTCTTTACAATGAGCAGTTCTTC. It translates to CASSHDRDSLYNEQFF.

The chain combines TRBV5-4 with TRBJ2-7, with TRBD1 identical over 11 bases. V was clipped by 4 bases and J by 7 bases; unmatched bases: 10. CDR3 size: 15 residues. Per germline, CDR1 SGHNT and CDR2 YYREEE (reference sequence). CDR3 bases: TGTGCCAGCAGCCCGACCGGGACAGGGGGAAATGAGCAGTACTTC. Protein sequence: CASSPTGTGGNEQYF.

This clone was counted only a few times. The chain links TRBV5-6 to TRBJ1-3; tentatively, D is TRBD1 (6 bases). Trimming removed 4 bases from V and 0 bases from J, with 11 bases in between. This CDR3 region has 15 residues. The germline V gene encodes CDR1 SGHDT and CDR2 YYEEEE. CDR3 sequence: CASSPDRNSGNTIYF. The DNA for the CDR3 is TGTGCCAGCAGCCCTGACAGGAACTCTGGAAACACCATATATTTT.

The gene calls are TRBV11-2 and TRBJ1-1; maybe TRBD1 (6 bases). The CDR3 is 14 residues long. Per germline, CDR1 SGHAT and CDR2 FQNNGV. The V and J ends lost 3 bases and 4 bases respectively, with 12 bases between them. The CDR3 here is CASSFGGPGTEAFF. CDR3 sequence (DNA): TGTGCCAGCAGCTTCGGGGGGCCTGGCACTGAAGCTTTCTTT.

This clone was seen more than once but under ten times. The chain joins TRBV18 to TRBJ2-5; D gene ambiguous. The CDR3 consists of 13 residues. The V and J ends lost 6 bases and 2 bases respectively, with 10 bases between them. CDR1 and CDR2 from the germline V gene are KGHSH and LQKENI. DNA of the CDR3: TGTGCCAGCTCCCCCCCCCTACAAGAGACCCAGTACTTC. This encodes CASSPPLQETQYF.

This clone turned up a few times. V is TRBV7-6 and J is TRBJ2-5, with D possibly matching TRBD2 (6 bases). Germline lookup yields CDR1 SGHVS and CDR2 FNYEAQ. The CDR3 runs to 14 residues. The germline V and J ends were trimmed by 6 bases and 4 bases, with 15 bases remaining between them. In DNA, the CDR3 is TGTGCCAGCAGTCCTACTAGCATGGGAGAGACCCAGTACTTC. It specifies CASSPTSMGETQYF.

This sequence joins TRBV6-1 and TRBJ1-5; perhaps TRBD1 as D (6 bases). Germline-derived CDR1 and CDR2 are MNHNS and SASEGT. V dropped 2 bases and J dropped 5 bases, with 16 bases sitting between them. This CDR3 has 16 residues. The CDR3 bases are TGTGCCAGCAGTGAATTTTTGGACAGTTGGGATCAGCCCCAGCATTTT. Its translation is CASSEFLDSWDQPQHF.

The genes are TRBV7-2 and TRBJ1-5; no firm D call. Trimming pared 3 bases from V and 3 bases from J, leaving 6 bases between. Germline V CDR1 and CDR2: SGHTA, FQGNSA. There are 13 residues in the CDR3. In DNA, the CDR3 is TGTGCCAGCAGCTTCGGGGACAATCAGCCCCAGCATTTT. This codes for CASSFGDNQPQHF.

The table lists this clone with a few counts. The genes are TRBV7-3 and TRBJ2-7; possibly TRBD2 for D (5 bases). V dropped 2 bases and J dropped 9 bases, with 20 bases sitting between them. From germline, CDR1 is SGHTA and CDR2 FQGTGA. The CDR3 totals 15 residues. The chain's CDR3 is CASSLRGADIGGQYF. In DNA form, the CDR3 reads TGTGCCAGCAGCTTACGTGGAGCGGATATAGGAGGGCAGTACTTC.

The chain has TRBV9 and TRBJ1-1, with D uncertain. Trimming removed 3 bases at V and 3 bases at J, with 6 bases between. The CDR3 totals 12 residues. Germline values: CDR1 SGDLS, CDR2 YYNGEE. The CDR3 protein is CASSGRDTEAFF. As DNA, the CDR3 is TGTGCCAGCAGCGGTCGAGACACTGAAGCTTTCTTT.

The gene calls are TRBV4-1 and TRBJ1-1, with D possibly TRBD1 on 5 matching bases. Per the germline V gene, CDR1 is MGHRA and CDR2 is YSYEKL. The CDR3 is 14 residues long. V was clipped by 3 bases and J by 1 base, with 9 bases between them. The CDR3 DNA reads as TGCGCCAGCAGCCATGTCGACAGGAACACTGAAGCTTTCTTT. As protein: CASSHVDRNTEAFF.

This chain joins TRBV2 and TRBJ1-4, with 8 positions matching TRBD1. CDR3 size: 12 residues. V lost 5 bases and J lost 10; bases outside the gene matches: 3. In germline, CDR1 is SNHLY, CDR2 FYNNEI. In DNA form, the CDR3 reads TGTGCCAGCAGTATCGACAGGGGAAAACTGTTTTTT. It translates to CASSIDRGKLFF.

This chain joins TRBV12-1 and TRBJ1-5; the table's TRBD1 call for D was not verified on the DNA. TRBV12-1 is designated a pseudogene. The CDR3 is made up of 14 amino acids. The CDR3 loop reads CASSFDRNNQPQHF. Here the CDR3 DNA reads TGTGCCAGCAGCTTTGACAGGAATAATCAGCCCCAGCATTTT.

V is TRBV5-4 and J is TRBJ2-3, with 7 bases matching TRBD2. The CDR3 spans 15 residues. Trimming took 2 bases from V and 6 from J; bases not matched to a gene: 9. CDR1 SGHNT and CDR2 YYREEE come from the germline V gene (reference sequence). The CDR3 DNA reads TGTGCCAGCAGCTTAGGGGAGCGGGGTGCGGATACGCAGTATTTT. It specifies CASSLGERGADTQYF.

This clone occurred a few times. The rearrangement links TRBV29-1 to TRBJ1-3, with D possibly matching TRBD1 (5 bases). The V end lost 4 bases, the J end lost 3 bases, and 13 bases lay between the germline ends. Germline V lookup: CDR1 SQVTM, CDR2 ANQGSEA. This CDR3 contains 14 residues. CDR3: CSVVGGDFGNTIYF. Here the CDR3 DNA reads TGCAGCGTTGTGGGGGGTGATTTTGGAAACACCATATATTTT.

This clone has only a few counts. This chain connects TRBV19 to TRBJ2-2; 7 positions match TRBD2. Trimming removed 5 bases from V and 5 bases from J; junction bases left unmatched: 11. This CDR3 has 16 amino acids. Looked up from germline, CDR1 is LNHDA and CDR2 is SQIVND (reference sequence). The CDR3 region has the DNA TGTGCCAGTAGTGGGGGGGGAAATATCCGGACCGGGGAGCTGTTTTTT. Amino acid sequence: CASSGGGNIRTGELFF.